The 23 T cell receptor beta chains below come from one sample, sequenced in a study of Graves' ophthalmopathy and Graves' hyperthyroidism. Amplification of TCR beta CDR3 regions used RNA transcripts. RT-PCR with HTBI primers came first, then second-round multiplex PCR. MiXCR, run by TCRdb on the multiplex PCR reads, gives a single entry per CDR3 protein. This sample has 660,000 or so distinct CDR3 sequences, with roughly 41% found just once. Source material: peripheral blood. The receptors were sampled from an adult man with Graves' ophthalmopathy.

The chain links TRBV4-2 to TRBJ1-5, with 9 bases that match TRBD1. Germline CDR1 is LGHNA and CDR2 is YNFKEQ. V gave up 0 bases and J gave up 6 bases; unmatched junction bases: 15. The CDR3 is 19 residues long. In nucleotides, the CDR3 is TGTGCCAGCAGCCAAGATAGAGCCCTAACGGGACAGGGCTTTCAGCCCCAGCATTTT. It encodes CASSQDRALTGQGFQPQHF.

This clonotype was seen a handful of times. The CDR3 bases are TGTGCCAGCAGCCAACTAGCAGGACAGCCCCAGCATTTT. Protein: CASSQLAGQPQHF. The chain is built from TRBV3-1 and TRBJ1-5; D gene unclear. The CDR3 consists of 13 residues. V lost 2 bases, J lost 7 bases, and 9 bases lay in between. Germline V gene lookup returns CDR1 LGHDT and CDR2 YNNKEL (reference sequence).

There are many counts of this clonotype. V gene TRBV6-5 combines with J gene TRBJ1-1, with D perhaps TRBD1 (6 bases). Germline values: CDR1 MNHEY, CDR2 SVGAGI. Deletions cut 3 bases from V and 0 bases from J, with 14 bases between. The CDR3 is 16 amino acids. The chain's CDR3 is CASSYTGSTMNTEAFF. The CDR3 coding sequence is TGTGCCAGCAGTTATACAGGGTCAACGATGAACACTGAAGCTTTCTTT.

The chain employs TRBV2 and TRBJ1-5; 7 nucleotides line up with TRBD1. Germline assignment: CDR1 SNHLY and CDR2 FYNNEI. The CDR3 sequence is 16 residues long. The V and J ends lost 1 base and 5 bases, in that order; junction bases with no gene match: 8. The CDR3 spells CASSEGRQGLDQPQHF. In DNA form, the CDR3 reads TGTGCCAGCAGTGAAGGGAGACAGGGATTGGATCAGCCCCAGCATTTT. Combining the CDR3 with reference TRBV2 and TRBJ1-5 gives the whole variable domain EPEVTQTPSHQVTQMGQEVILRCVPISNHLYFYWYRQILGQKVEFLVSFYNNEISEKSEIFDDQFSVERPDGSNFTLKIRSTKLEDSAMYFCASSEGRQGLDQPQHFGDGTRLSIL.

V gene TRBV19 combines with J gene TRBJ2-7, with D possibly TRBD1 on 5 matching bases. CDR1 and CDR2 (germline): LNHDA, SQIVND (reference sequence). This CDR3 contains 14 residues. V was pared by 3 bases and J by 4 bases, with 13 bases between. The CDR3 reads CASSMGQGLYEQYF. The DNA for the CDR3 is TGTGCCAGTAGTATGGGGCAGGGTTTGTACGAGCAGTACTTC.

The rearrangement joins TRBV24-1 to TRBJ2-1; TRBD2 aligns across 7 bases. Germline V gene sequence: CDR1 KGHDR, CDR2 SFDVKD. The CDR3 loop spans 14 amino acids. With V trimmed by 3 bases and J by 6 bases, 4 bases remained unmatched. The CDR3 bases are TGTGCCACCAGTGATGAGACTAGCAGCAATGAGCAGTTCTTC. Translation: CATSDETSSNEQFF.

This clonotype was seen at least ten times. The V and J genes are TRBV20-1 and TRBJ2-5, with TRBD2 matching over 8 bases. Germline trimming cut 7 bases from V and 4 bases from J; bases unmatched to any gene: 8. This CDR3 contains 13 residues. CDR1 is DFQATT, CDR2 SNEGSKA, per germline (reference sequence). The CDR3 nucleotides read TGCAGTGTAACCGGGGGGGCAGGAGAGACCCAGTACTTC. This codes for CSVTGGAGETQYF.

This clonotype was seen ten or more times. The chain is built from TRBV6-5 and TRBJ1-6; D gene ambiguous. The germline gives CDR1 MNHEY, CDR2 SVGAGI. V lost 2 bases and J lost 13, with 12 bases in between. The length of the CDR3 is 13 residues. In DNA form, the CDR3 reads TGTGCCAGCAGTTACAGCGCAGGATGGCCCCTCCACTTT. The encoded protein is CASSYSAGWPLHF.

A remark on this clonotype: The germline gene is not matched at one end of the junction; a read error may be the cause. In DNA form, the CDR3 reads TGTGCCTGCAGCTTAGGTCCCCAGGGGTTCGAAAAACTGTTTTTT. It translates to CACSLGPQGFEKLFF. The chain couples TRBV11-2 to TRBJ1-4, with D perhaps matching TRBD1 (6 bases). CDR1 is SGHAT and CDR2 is FQNNGV in the germline V gene. The CDR3 is 15 amino acids. Together with reference TRBV11-2 and TRBJ1-4, the CDR3 gives the full variable domain: EAGVAQSPRYKIIEKRQSVAFWCNPISGHATLYWYQQILGQGPKLLIQFQNNGVVDDSQLPKDRFSAERLKGVDSTLKIQPAKLEDSAVYLCACSLGPQGFEKLFFGSGTQLSVL.

The chain recombines TRBV24-1 with TRBJ2-5, with a weak D call TRBD1 (6 bases). Germline V gene sequence: CDR1 KGHDR, CDR2 SFDVKD. The V end was cut by 0 bases, the J end by 9 bases, with 16 bases between. The length of the CDR3 is 15 residues. Here the CDR3 DNA reads TGTGCCACCAGTGATTTGGGCAGGGGCAATCAGCCCCAGTACTTC. This translates into CATSDLGRGNQPQYF.

This clonotype occurred many times. The V gene is TRBV7-3, the J gene TRBJ1-1; D is ambiguous. Germline CDR1 and CDR2: SGHTA and FQGTGA. V lost 0 bases and J 4 bases, leaving 6 bases between the germline ends. The CDR3 runs to 13 residues. The CDR3 spells CASSLTLGTEAFF. CDR3 sequence (DNA): TGTGCCAGCAGCTTAACCTTAGGCACTGAAGCTTTCTTT.

This clonotype occurred many times. The chain employs TRBV10-3 and TRBJ2-7; D possibly uses TRBD1 or TRBD2 (5 bases each). This CDR3 comprises 13 residues. Trimming removed 6 bases from V and 3 bases from J, with 12 bases in between. Per germline, CDR1 ENHRY and CDR2 SYGVKD. CDR3 sequence reads: CAISSGPIYEQYF. In DNA form, the CDR3 reads TGTGCCATCAGCTCGGGGCCTATCTACGAGCAGTACTTC.

About this clonotype: Being one base from a much bigger clone, this may be a read error. This chain uses TRBV7-2 with TRBJ2-5; TRBD2 matches at 10 bases. The CDR3 has 14 residues. CDR1 is SGHTA, CDR2 FQGNSA, per germline. As DNA, the CDR3 is TGCGCCAGCAGCCAAGGGGGACTAGCGGAGACCCAGTACTTC. It codes for CASSQGGLAETQYF.

The J gene is TRBJ2-7, the V gene TRBV12-3 or TRBV12-4, with a tentative D call TRBD1 (6 bases). The length of the CDR3 is 12 residues. V dropped 9 bases and J dropped 6 bases, with 15 bases sitting between them. CDR3 coding DNA: TGTGCCAGTGGGGGCAGGGCGGGCGAGCAGTACTTC. It specifies CASGGRAGEQYF.

Comments on this clonotype: One end of the junction is discordant with germline, which a read error may explain. J is TRBJ1-1 and V is TRBV7-3, with D hard to call. CDR3 length: 14 amino acids. The germline gives CDR1 SGHTA, CDR2 FQGTGA. CDR3 residues: CAISLNGMDTEAFF. CDR3 sequence (DNA): TGTGCCATCAGCTTAAACGGGATGGACACTGAAGCTTTCTTT. The full variable domain, completed using reference TRBV7-3 and TRBJ1-1, is GAGVSQTPSNKVTEKGKYVELRCDPISGHTALYWYRQSLGQGPEFLIYFQGTGAADDSGLPNDRFFAVRPEGSVSTLKIQRTERGDSAVYLCAISLNGMDTEAFFGQGTRLTVV.

With respect to this clonotype: An end of the junction differs from the germline gene, which may be a read error. This chain links TRBV10-3 with TRBJ1-2; a possible D gene is TRBD1 (5 bases). Germline lookup yields CDR1 ENHRY and CDR2 SYGVKD. The CDR3 is 15 amino acids. The DNA for the CDR3 is TGTGCCAGCAGTGAGACAGAGGCAGCTAACTATGGCTACACCTTC. As protein: CASSETEAANYGYTF.

This clonotype showed up just once. The V and J genes are TRBV5-1 and TRBJ1-1; D is ambiguous. The V gene lost 1 base and the J gene lost 1 base, with 11 bases spanning the gap. The CDR3 has 15 residues. CDR1 is SGHRS, CDR2 YFSETQ, per germline. The CDR3 here is CASSLTGPQNTEAFF. Written as DNA, the CDR3 is TGCGCCAGCAGCTTGACCGGGCCACAGAACACTGAAGCTTTCTTT. The complete variable domain, with remaining parts taken from reference TRBV5-1 and TRBJ1-1, reads KAGVTQTPRYLIKTRGQQVTLSCSPISGHRSVSWYQQTPGQGLQFLFEYFSETQRNKGNFPGRFSGRQFSNSRSEMNVSTLELGDSALYLCASSLTGPQNTEAFFGQGTRLTVV.

V usage is TRBV29-1 and J usage is TRBJ1-4, with D perhaps TRBD1 (5 bases). This CDR3 is built from 12 residues. CDR1 is SQVTM, CDR2 ANQGSEA, per germline. V was clipped by 2 bases and J by 8 bases, with 9 bases between them. In nucleotides, the CDR3 is TGCAGCGTTGAAATAGGGGACGAAAAACTGTTTTTT. This gives the protein CSVEIGDEKLFF.

This clonotype has ten or more counts. V is TRBV19 and J is TRBJ1-5; D remains unclear. Trimming cost V 1 base and J 4 bases, with 5 bases left between them. Germline CDR1 and CDR2: LNHDA and SQIVND (reference sequence). The CDR3 covers 13 residues. CDR3 nucleotide sequence: TGTGCCAGTAGTATAGGGCCTAATCAGCCCCAGCATTTT. This codes for CASSIGPNQPQHF.

This clonotype has a handful of counts. The V gene is TRBV7-9, the J gene TRBJ2-2, with D unclear. Germline lookup yields CDR1 SEHNR and CDR2 FQNEAQ (reference sequence). The CDR3 totals 16 residues. The V gene lost 4 bases and the J gene lost 5 bases, with 17 bases spanning the gap. CDR3 nucleotide sequence: TGTGCCAGCAGCTCATCTCGTCCAATTGTGACCGGGGAGCTGTTTTTT. It yields the protein CASSSSRPIVTGELFF.

About this clonotype itself: A read error may explain this, as a much larger clone is one base away. This sequence joins TRBV6-4 and TRBJ2-7; D not resolved. With 3 bases removed from V and 1 base from J, the gap between germline ends came to 4 bases. Germline V CDR1 and CDR2: MRHNA, SNTAGT. The CDR3 has 12 residues. The CDR3 DNA reads TGTGCCAGCAGTGAACGGTCCTACGAGCAGTACTTC. This translates into CASSERSYEQYF.

This clonotype was observed a few times. This chain joins TRBV12-3 or TRBV12-4 and TRBJ1-1; D unclear. The CDR3 extends over 16 amino acids. V lost 0 bases to trimming and J lost 1 base, with 12 bases between them. CDR3 residues: CASSLAAGPENTEAFF. CDR3 coding DNA: TGTGCCAGCAGTTTAGCGGCGGGTCCGGAGAACACTGAAGCTTTCTTT.

The chain has TRBV5-1 and TRBJ2-2; D possibly corresponds to TRBD1 (5 bases). The ends were cut back, 4 bases at V and 9 bases at J, with 13 bases in the middle. Per germline, CDR1 SGHRS and CDR2 YFSETQ. CDR3 length equals 13 residues. The CDR3 sequence: CASSPGHLRELFF. For the CDR3, the DNA is TGCGCCAGCAGCCCTGGACATCTTAGGGAGCTGTTTTTT.